Below are 5 T cell receptor beta chains sequenced from a single sample in a study of blood T cell repertoires in COVID-19. Here immunoSEQ multiplex PCR was the method, and the copy in TCRdb shows in-frame clones only, minus some. The profile covers roughly 280,000 clones, with around 90% appearing a single time and roughly 2.8% taken by the ten largest. Material for sequencing was PBMCs or T cells enriched from blood (not recorded which). The receptors stem from a man aged 40-50 years who had been exposed to COVID-19.

J is TRBJ2-5 and V is TRBV27; no firm D call. V lost 8 bases to trimming and J lost 5 bases, with 12 bases between them. CDR3 length: 12 residues. Looked up from germline, CDR1 is MNHEY and CDR2 is SMNVEV (reference sequence). CDR3: CASAIPGETQYF. CDR3 DNA: TGTGCCAGCGCTATCCCCGGGGAGACCCAGTACTTC.

This clone was found once. The V gene is TRBV10-3, the J gene TRBJ1-4; no definite D call. The V gene lost 10 bases and the J gene lost 5 bases, with 20 bases spanning the gap. The CDR3 contains 15 residues. The V gene's germline CDR1 is ENHRY and CDR2 SYGVKD. CDR3: CATQTGILLNEKLFF. CDR3 bases: TGTGCCACCCAGACGGGGATCCTTTTAAATGAAAAACTGTTTTTT.

The chain couples TRBV19 to TRBJ1-2, with TRBD1 matching 7 bases. V shed 4 bases and J 8 bases; nucleotides not matched to a gene: 10. CDR3 length: 14 residues. Germline V gene data show CDR1 as LNHDA and CDR2 as SQIVND (reference sequence). CDR3 DNA sequence: TGTGCCAGTAGTAAAGAGACAGGGTTCCGCGGCTACACCTTC. It specifies CASSKETGFRGYTF.

The chain has TRBV4-2 and TRBJ2-2, with TRBD1 matching 9 bases. CDR1 and CDR2 from the germline V gene are LGHNA and YNFKEQ. The V and J ends lost 0 bases and 6 bases, in that order; junction bases with no gene match: 5. This CDR3 comprises 16 residues. Here the CDR3 reads CASSQDHRDRAGELFF. Here the CDR3 DNA reads TGTGCCAGCAGCCAAGATCACAGGGACAGGGCCGGGGAGCTGTTTTTT.

The chain is built from TRBV19 and TRBJ2-6; 7 bases align to TRBD1. The germline CDR1 and CDR2 sequences are LNHDA and SQIVND (reference sequence). The CDR3 is 15 residues long. The ends lost 5 bases at V and 3 bases at J; junction bases unmatched: 4. Here the CDR3 reads CASSRTGDGANVLTF. The CDR3 coding sequence is TGTGCCAGTAGTCGAACAGGGGATGGGGCCAACGTCCTGACTTTC.